Presented here are 2 T cell receptor beta chains from one specimen sequenced in a study of shared clonotypes between healthy human individuals. Clones were read by immunoSEQ multiplex PCR, and TCRdb kept only the in-frame ones, dropping some. The sample lists some 490,000 clones, over 70% occurring once. Sequenced material: PBMCs. The source of these receptors is a woman aged 40 to 49 in good health. Some clones in this sample may be carry-over from other donors' samples.

The rearrangement links TRBV27 to TRBJ2-1; 12 positions agree with TRBD2. The germline V gene encodes CDR1 MNHEY and CDR2 SMNVEV (reference sequence). Trimming took 6 bases from V and 8 from J; bases not matched to a gene: 11. This CDR3 comprises 16 residues. This CDR3 is CASSSPSRLAGDEQFF. In DNA form, the CDR3 reads TGTGCCAGCAGCTCCCCCTCCCGACTAGCGGGAGATGAGCAGTTCTTC.

The chain has TRBV27 and TRBJ2-1; 10 bases are shared with TRBD2. The germline CDR1 and CDR2 sequences are MNHEY and SMNVEV (reference sequence). Unmatched junction bases numbered 4, after V lost 3 bases and J lost 8 bases. This CDR3 comprises 14 residues. Here the CDR3 reads CASSLASGSYEQFF. The DNA for the CDR3 is TGTGCCAGCAGTTTGGCTAGCGGGAGCTATGAGCAGTTCTTC.